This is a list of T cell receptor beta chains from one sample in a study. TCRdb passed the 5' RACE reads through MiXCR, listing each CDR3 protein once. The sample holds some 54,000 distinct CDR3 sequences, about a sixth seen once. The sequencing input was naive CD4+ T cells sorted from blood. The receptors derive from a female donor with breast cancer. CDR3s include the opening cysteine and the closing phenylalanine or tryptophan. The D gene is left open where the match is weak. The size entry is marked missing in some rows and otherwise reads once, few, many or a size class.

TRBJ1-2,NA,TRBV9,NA,CASSAGGVYGYTF,TGTGCCAGCAGCGCCGGTGGGGTTTATGGCTACACCTTC
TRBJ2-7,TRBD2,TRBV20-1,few,CSATDSGRASYEQYF,TGCAGTGCGACGGATAGCGGGAGGGCCTCCTACGAGCAGTACTTC
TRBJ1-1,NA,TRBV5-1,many,CASSQMTGNTEAFF,TGCGCCAGCAGTCAAATGACAGGGAACACTGAAGCTTTCTTT
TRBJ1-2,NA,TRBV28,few,CASTFQSETNGYTF,TGTGCCAGCACCTTCCAGTCAGAGACTAATGGCTACACCTTC
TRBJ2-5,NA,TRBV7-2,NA,CASSFGHSGETQYF,TGTGCCAGCAGCTTCGGACATAGTGGGGAGACCCAGTACTTC
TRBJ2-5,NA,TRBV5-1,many,CASSWDTEIETQYF,TGCGCCAGCAGCTGGGACACGGAGATAGAGACCCAGTACTTC
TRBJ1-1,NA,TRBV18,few,CASSPSIAGRRILNTEAFF,TGTGCCAGCTCACCATCGATTGCGGGCAGGAGGATATTGAACACTGAAGCTTTCTTT
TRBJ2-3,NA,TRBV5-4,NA,CASVPDPSTDTQYF,TGTGCCAGCGTTCCGGACCCTAGCACAGATACGCAGTATTTT
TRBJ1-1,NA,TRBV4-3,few,CASSQDGQKNTEAFF,TGCGCCAGCAGCCAAGATGGGCAGAAGAACACTGAAGCTTTCTTT
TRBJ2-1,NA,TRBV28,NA,CASSLLRDNNEQFF,TGTGCCAGCAGTTTATTACGGGATAACAATGAGCAGTTCTTC
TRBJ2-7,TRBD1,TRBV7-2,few,CASSPSADREFGSLF,TGTGCCAGCAGCCCGTCCGCGGACAGGGAATTTGGCTCACTATTC
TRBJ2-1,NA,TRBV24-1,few,CATRHLHEQFF,TGTGCCACCAGACACCTACATGAGCAGTTCTTC
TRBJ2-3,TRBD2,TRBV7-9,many,CASSSTRGGLDTQYF,TGTGCCAGCAGCTCCACCCGGGGGGGGTTAGATACGCAGTATTTT
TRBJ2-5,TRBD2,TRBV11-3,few,CASSRVGEGRARETQYF,TGTGCCAGCAGCCGGGTCGGGGAGGGCCGGGCGAGGGAGACCCAGTACTTC
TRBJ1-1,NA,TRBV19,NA,CASSSDSFAEAFF,TGTGCCAGTAGTTCGGACAGTTTCGCTGAAGCTTTCTTT
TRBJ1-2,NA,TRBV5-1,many,CASGRDGPNYGYTF,TGCGCCAGCGGTAGGGACGGACCTAACTATGGCTACACCTTC
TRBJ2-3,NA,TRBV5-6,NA,CASSVRGWDTQYF,TGTGCCAGCAGCGTAAGAGGGTGGGATACGCAGTATTTT
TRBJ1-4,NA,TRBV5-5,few,CASSIRTEEKLFF,TGTGCCAGCAGCATCCGGACAGAGGAAAAACTGTTTTTT
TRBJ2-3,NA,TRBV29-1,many,CSVYTPGPQYF,TGCAGCGTTTACACCCCGGGCCCGCAGTATTTT
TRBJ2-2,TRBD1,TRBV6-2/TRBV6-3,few,CASLPGQGTGELFF,TGTGCCAGCCTCCCGGGACAGGGAACCGGGGAGCTGTTTTTT
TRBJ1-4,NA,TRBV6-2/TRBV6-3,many,CASSYVGGREKLFF,TGTGCCAGCAGTTACGTCGGGGGTCGGGAAAAACTGTTTTTT
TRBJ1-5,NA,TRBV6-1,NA,CASSEVVGASNQPQHF,TGTGCCAGCAGTGAAGTGGTAGGCGCCTCCAATCAGCCCCAGCATTTT
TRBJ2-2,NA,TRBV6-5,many,CAVASSNTGELFF,TGTGCCGTTGCGTCCTCGAACACCGGGGAGCTGTTTTTT
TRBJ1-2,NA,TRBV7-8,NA,CASTLSPGDYGYTF,TGTGCCAGCACCCTTTCCCCCGGGGACTATGGCTACACCTTC
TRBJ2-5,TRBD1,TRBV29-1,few,CSVADRGRGETQYF,TGCAGCGTCGCGGACAGGGGAAGGGGAGAGACCCAGTACTTC
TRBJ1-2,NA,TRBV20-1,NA,CSARRLHFNYGYTF,TGCAGTGCTAGGAGACTCCACTTTAACTATGGCTACACCTTC
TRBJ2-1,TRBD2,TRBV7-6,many,CASSNSGSSQFF,TGTGCCAGCAGTAATAGCGGGAGCTCCCAGTTCTTC
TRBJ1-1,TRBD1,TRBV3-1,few,CASSQVNRGTEAFF,TGTGCCAGCAGCCAAGTAAACAGGGGAACTGAAGCTTTCTTT
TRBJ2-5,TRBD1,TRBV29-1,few,CSVEMGQQGMGETQYF,TGCAGCGTTGAAATGGGACAGCAAGGAATGGGAGAGACCCAGTACTTC
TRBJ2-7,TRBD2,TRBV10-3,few,CAITSGRVEQYF,TGTGCCATCACCAGCGGGAGGGTTGAGCAGTACTTC
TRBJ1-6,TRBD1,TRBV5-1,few,CASSFAGQANSPLHF,TGCGCCAGCAGCTTCGCCGGACAGGCTAATTCACCCCTCCACTTT
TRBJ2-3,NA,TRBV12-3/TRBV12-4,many,CASSLFVQVTDTQYF,TGTGCCAGCAGTTTGTTCGTGCAAGTAACAGATACGCAGTATTTT
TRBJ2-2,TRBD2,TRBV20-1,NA,CSARDLLLGGPSGELFF,TGCAGTGCTAGAGATCTTCTCCTGGGAGGGCCGAGCGGGGAGCTGTTTTTT
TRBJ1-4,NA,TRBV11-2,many,CASSLPGIEKLFF,TGTGCCAGCAGCTTACCCGGAATTGAAAAACTGTTTTTT
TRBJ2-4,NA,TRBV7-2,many,CASSPIGMRDIQYF,TGTGCCAGCAGCCCCATTGGGATGAGGGACATTCAGTACTTC
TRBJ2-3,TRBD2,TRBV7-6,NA,CASSLALSGSGDTDTQYF,TGTGCCAGCAGCTTAGCCCTTAGCGGGAGCGGTGACACAGATACGCAGTATTTT
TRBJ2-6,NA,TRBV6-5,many,CASTGRTPFVLTF,TGTGCCAGCACCGGTCGGACCCCGTTCGTCCTGACTTTC
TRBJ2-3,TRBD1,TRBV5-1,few,CASSFSPGGMADTQYF,TGCGCCAGCAGCTTCTCCCCAGGGGGAATGGCAGATACGCAGTATTTT
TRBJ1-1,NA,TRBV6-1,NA,CASRLEGGTEAFF,TGTGCCAGTCGGTTGGAGGGGGGCACTGAAGCTTTCTTT
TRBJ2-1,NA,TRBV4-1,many,CASSQDSTVGREQFF,TGCGCCAGCAGCCAAGATTCGACCGTTGGTCGGGAGCAGTTCTTC
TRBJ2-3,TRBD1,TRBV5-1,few,CASSLDGTGVSDTQYF,TGCGCCAGCAGCTTGGACGGGACAGGGGTTTCAGATACGCAGTATTTT
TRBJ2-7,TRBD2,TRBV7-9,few,CASSAQGGRAVEQYF,TGTGCCAGCAGCGCGCAGGGCGGGAGGGCCGTCGAGCAGTACTTC
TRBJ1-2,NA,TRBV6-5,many,CASSYGGAGSYYGYTF,TGTGCCAGCAGTTACGGGGGCGCGGGGTCCTATTATGGCTACACCTTC
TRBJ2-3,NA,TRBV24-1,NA,CATSDLSLNGGTDTQYF,TGTGCCACTAGTGATTTGTCCCTGAATGGAGGCACAGATACGCAGTATTTT
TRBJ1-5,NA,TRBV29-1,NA,CSATRGMNQPQHF,TGCAGCGCGACGAGGGGTATGAATCAGCCCCAGCATTTT